This section outlines one T cell receptor (beta chain) sequence together with its context. V was clipped by 10 bases and J by 1 base, with 13 bases between them. Germline assignment: CDR1 KGHSH and CDR2 LQKENI. This CDR3 spans 13 amino acids. These data belong to a study of identifying expanded T cells in peripheral blood. Here immunoSEQ multiplex PCR was the method, and the copy in TCRdb shows in-frame clones only, minus some. Among about 80,000 clones listed, roughly 90% were seen once. The chain combines TRBV18 with TRBJ2-5; perhaps TRBD1 as D (5 bases). The receptor's source is a person between 18 and 69 years old in good health. The source material was blood. The CDR3 coding sequence is TGTGCCACCCTTAACAGGAGCCAAGAGACCCAGTACTTC. Protein product: CATLNRSQETQYF.